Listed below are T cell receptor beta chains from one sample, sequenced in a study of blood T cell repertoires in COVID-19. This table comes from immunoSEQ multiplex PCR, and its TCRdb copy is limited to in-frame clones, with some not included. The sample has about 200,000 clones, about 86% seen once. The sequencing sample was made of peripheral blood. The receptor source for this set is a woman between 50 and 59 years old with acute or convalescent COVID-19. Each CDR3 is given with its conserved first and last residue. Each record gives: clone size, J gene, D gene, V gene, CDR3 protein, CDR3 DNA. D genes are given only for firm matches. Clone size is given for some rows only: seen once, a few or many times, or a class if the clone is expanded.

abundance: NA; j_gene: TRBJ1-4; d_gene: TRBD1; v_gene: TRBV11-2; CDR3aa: CASSRVLQGGKLFF; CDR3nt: TGTGCCAGCAGCCGGGTTTTACAGGGGGGAAAACTGTTTTTT
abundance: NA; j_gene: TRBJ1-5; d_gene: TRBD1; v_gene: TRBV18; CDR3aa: CASSPGTGSSNQPQHF; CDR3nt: TGTGCCAGCTCACCGGGGACAGGCTCTAGCAATCAGCCCCAGCATTTT
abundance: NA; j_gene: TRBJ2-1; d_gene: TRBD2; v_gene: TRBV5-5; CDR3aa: CASSLELAGAYNEQFF; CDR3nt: TGTGCCAGCAGCTTGGAACTAGCGGGAGCCTACAATGAGCAGTTCTTC
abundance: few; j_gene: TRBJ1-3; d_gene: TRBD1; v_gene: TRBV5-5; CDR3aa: CASSYSGGPGDTIYF; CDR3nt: TGTGCCAGCAGCTACTCAGGGGGCCCGGGGGACACCATATATTTT
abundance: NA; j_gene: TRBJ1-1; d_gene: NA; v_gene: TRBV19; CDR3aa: CASSFSLSTEAFF; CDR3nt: TGTGCCAGTAGTTTTTCACTATCGACTGAAGCTTTCTTT
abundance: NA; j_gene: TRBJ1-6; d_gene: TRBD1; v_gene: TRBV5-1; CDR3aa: CASSLQGLGENSPLHF; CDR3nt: TGCGCCAGCAGCTTACAGGGGCTCGGTGAGAATTCACCCCTCCACTTT
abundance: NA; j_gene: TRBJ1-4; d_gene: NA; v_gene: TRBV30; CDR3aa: CAWSLDSREKLFF; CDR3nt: TGTGCCTGGAGCCTGGACAGCCGTGAAAAACTGTTTTTT
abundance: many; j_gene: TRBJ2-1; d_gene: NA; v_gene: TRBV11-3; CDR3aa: CASSLMSDEQFF; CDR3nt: TGTGCCAGCAGCTTGATGTCGGATGAGCAGTTCTTC
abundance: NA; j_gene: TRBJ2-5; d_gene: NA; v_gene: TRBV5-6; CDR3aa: CASSLAAGQETQYF; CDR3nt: TGTGCCAGCAGCTTGGCTGCGGGCCAAGAGACCCAGTACTTC
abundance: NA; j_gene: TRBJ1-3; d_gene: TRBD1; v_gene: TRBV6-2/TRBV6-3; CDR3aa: CASSYPKDRTGNTIYF; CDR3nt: TGTGCCAGCAGTTACCCGAAGGACAGGACTGGAAACACCATATATTTT
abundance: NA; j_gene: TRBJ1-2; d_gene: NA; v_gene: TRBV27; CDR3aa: CASSSDLRGYTF; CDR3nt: TGTGCCAGCAGTTCCGATTTGAGGGGCTACACCTTC
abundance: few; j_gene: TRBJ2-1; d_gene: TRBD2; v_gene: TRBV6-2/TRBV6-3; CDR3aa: CASSFSPTSGIYNEQFF; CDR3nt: TGTGCCAGCAGTTTTTCCCCAACTAGCGGGATCTACAATGAGCAGTTCTTC
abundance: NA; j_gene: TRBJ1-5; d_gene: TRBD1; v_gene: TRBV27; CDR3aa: CASSRTGGVYQPQHF; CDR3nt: TGTGCCAGCAGTCGGACAGGGGGTGTATATCAGCCCCAGCATTTT
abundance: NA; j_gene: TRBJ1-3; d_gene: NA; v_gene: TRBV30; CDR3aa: CAWRFGGTGNTIYF; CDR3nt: TGTGCCTGGAGGTTCGGAGGGACTGGAAACACCATATATTTT
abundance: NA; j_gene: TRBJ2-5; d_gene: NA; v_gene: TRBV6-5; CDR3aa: CATREGQGGKETQYF; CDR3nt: TGTGCCACCCGAGAGGGGCAGGGGGGAAAAGAGACCCAGTACTTC